The 27 T cell receptor beta chains below all came from one sample that was sequenced in a study of T cell changes during pregnancy in multiple sclerosis. Libraries were prepared by immunoSEQ multiplex PCR; TCRdb keeps only in-frame clonotypes and omits some of them. Here the sample spans 100,000 or so clones, over 80% being singletons. The material sequenced was peripheral blood, taken after pregnancy. These receptors came from a female donor with multiple sclerosis, enrolled in a pregnancy study.

The chain recombines TRBV29-1 with TRBJ1-1; D is ambiguous. The CDR3 covers 13 residues. Trimming left V 1 base short and J 0 bases short, with 6 bases between. The germline V gene has CDR1 SQVTM and CDR2 ANQGSEA. As DNA, the CDR3 is TGCAGCGTTGAAGCGGGGATGAACACTGAAGCTTTCTTT. Translated, it gives CSVEAGMNTEAFF.

The V gene is TRBV20-1, the J gene TRBJ2-7, with TRBD2 matching over 7 bases. This CDR3 has 11 residues. Trimming cost V 8 bases and J 3 bases; bases outside gene matches: 4. From germline, CDR1 is DFQATT and CDR2 SNEGSKA (reference sequence). The CDR3 loop reads CSPGGSYEQYF. The CDR3 DNA reads as TGCAGTCCCGGCGGGAGCTACGAGCAGTACTTC.

The gene calls are TRBV11-3 and TRBJ2-1; 8 nucleotides align to TRBD1. This CDR3 contains 14 residues. V was clipped by 4 bases and J by 3 bases; unmatched bases: 2. The V gene's germline CDR1 is SGHNT and CDR2 YENEEA. CDR3 residues: CASSSQGDYNEQFF. The CDR3 DNA is TGTGCCAGCAGCTCACAGGGGGACTACAATGAGCAGTTCTTC.

The chain has TRBV7-8 and TRBJ1-2; 8 bases line up with TRBD1. CDR1 is SGHVS, CDR2 FQNEAQ, per germline. V shed 7 bases, J shed 2 bases, and the junction held 12 bases outside the gene matches. This CDR3 contains 16 residues. CDR3: CASIPGFRTGNYGYTF. Written as DNA, the CDR3 is TGTGCCAGCATCCCCGGCTTTCGGACAGGGAACTATGGCTACACCTTC. Looking up the rest from reference TRBV7-8 and TRBJ1-2 gives the full variable domain: GAGVSQSPRYKVAKRGQDVALRCDPISGHVSLFWYQQALGQGPEFLTYFQNEAQLDKSGLPSDRFFAERPEGSVSTLKIQRTQQEDSAVYLCASIPGFRTGNYGYTFGSGTRLTVV.

The chain carries TRBV9 and TRBJ2-7; 8 bases match TRBD2. Germline values: CDR1 SGDLS, CDR2 YYNGEE. Trimming took 4 bases from V and 3 from J; bases not matched to a gene: 9. There are 15 residues in the CDR3. The CDR3 loop reads CASSSSGGEGYEQYF. The CDR3 bases are TGTGCCAGCAGCTCGAGCGGGGGAGAAGGCTACGAGCAGTACTTC.

This chain connects TRBV30 to TRBJ1-2, with D perhaps TRBD1 (5 bases). From germline, CDR1 is GTSNPN and CDR2 SVGIG (reference sequence). V lost 2 bases to trimming and J lost 0 bases, with 19 bases between them. This CDR3 is 17 amino acids long. The CDR3: CAWSPGTFFIANYGYTF. Written as DNA, the CDR3 is TGTGCCTGGAGTCCCGGGACTTTTTTCATAGCTAACTATGGCTACACCTTC. Supplemented by reference TRBV30 and TRBJ1-2, the full variable domain reads SQTIHQWPATLVQPVGSPLSLECTVEGTSNPNLYWYRQAAGRGLQLLFYSVGIGQISSEVPQNLSASRPQDRQFILSSKKLLLSDSGFYLCAWSPGTFFIANYGYTFGSGTRLTVV.

The V and J genes are TRBV19 and TRBJ1-2; no definite D call. V was cut by 5 bases and J by 2 bases, with 15 bases left in between. There are 15 residues in the CDR3. Germline V gene data show CDR1 as LNHDA and CDR2 as SQIVND (reference sequence). CDR3 in DNA: TGTGCCAGTAGTTACCCCGGGTCCTCCAACTATGGCTACACCTTC. Its translation: CASSYPGSSNYGYTF.

The gene calls are TRBV6-5 and TRBJ1-5, with D perhaps TRBD1 (5 bases). V was cut by 5 bases and J by 3 bases, with 8 bases left in between. Germline CDR1 is MNHEY and CDR2 is SVGAGI. This CDR3 has 13 amino acids. CDR3 region: CASSTGYNQPQHF. The DNA of the CDR3 is TGTGCCAGCAGTACAGGTTACAATCAGCCCCAGCATTTT.

The chain combines TRBV5-5 with TRBJ2-2, with 7 bases aligning to TRBD2. Trimming cost V 3 bases and J 0 bases; bases outside gene matches: 5. The CDR3 consists of 16 residues. Germline CDR1 and CDR2: SGHKS and YYEKEE (reference sequence). CDR3: CASSWASGTNTGELFF. CDR3 bases: TGTGCCAGCAGCTGGGCTAGCGGAACGAACACCGGGGAGCTGTTTTTT.

This sequence joins TRBV6-5 and TRBJ2-5; no clear D. V lost 0 bases and J lost 2, with 13 bases in between. The CDR3 has 16 residues. Germline lookup yields CDR1 MNHEY and CDR2 SVGAGI. CDR3 sequence (DNA): TGTGCCAGCAGTTACTCGATATTGACGGAGCAAGAGACCCAGTACTTC. As protein: CASSYSILTEQETQYF.

J is TRBJ2-7 and V is TRBV7-2; TRBD1 aligns across 12 bases. CDR3 length: 15 amino acids. Germline CDR1 is SGHTA and CDR2 is FQGNSA. V lost 3 bases to trimming and J lost 7 bases; unmatched junction nucleotides: 7. CDR3 sequence reads: CASSFWGQGAVEQYF. For the CDR3, the DNA is TGTGCCAGCAGCTTCTGGGGACAGGGGGCGGTAGAGCAGTACTTC.

This clone has just one count. The gene calls are TRBV18 and TRBJ2-5; 14 nucleotides match TRBD2. The V segment lost 6 bases and the J segment 3 bases; nucleotides outside the gene matches: 3. CDR1 and CDR2 from the germline V gene are KGHSH and LQKENI. The CDR3 is 15 amino acids. The CDR3 is CASSPGLAGEETQYF. CDR3 coding DNA: TGTGCCAGCTCCCCGGGACTAGCGGGAGAAGAGACCCAGTACTTC.

The sample holds one count of this clone. The chain is built from TRBV2 and TRBJ2-7; the match to TRBD2 covers 7 bases. The CDR3 is made up of 14 amino acids. Germline assignment: CDR1 SNHLY and CDR2 FYNNEI. V was clipped by 8 bases and J by 2 bases; unmatched bases: 9. CDR3 coding DNA: TGTGCCAGCTTTTCCCCTGGGACTACCTACGAGCAGTACTTC. Its translation is CASFSPGTTYEQYF.

The table lists this clone with a few counts. The CDR3 is CASSPGLAGANTGELFF. The DNA of the CDR3 is TGTGCCAGCAGCCCGGGACTAGCGGGAGCCAACACCGGGGAGCTGTTTTTT. V is TRBV4-2 and J is TRBJ2-2, with TRBD2 identical over 14 bases. The V and J ends lost 4 bases and 2 bases, in that order; junction bases with no gene match: 3. The CDR3 is 17 amino acids. Germline V gives CDR1 LGHNA, CDR2 YNFKEQ.

The count of this clone is one. This chain joins TRBV19 and TRBJ1-3; D may be TRBD1 (6 bases). Germline CDR1 reads LNHDA; CDR2 reads SQIVND (reference sequence). The length of the CDR3 is 12 residues. V was clipped by 5 bases and J by 14 bases, with 16 bases between them. The CDR3 sequence: CASSANREHLYF. The CDR3 nucleotides read TGTGCCAGTAGTGCGAACAGGGAGCACCTATATTTT.

The rearrangement joins TRBV15 to TRBJ2-2; the D gene is possibly TRBD2 (6 bases). This CDR3 spans 15 amino acids. Germline CDR1 and CDR2: LNHNV and YYDKDF (reference sequence). The germline V and J ends were trimmed by 2 bases and 3 bases, with 10 bases remaining between them. Written as DNA, the CDR3 is TGTGCCACCAGCAGACCATCGGGGGACACCGGGGAGCTGTTTTTT. Translating it yields CATSRPSGDTGELFF.

The DNA for the CDR3 is TGTGCCACCAGCAGAGATAGGTGGGCTTATGAAAAACTGTTTTTT. Translating gives CATSRDRWAYEKLFF. This chain connects TRBV15 to TRBJ1-4; D gene uncertain. CDR3 length equals 15 residues. V dropped 0 bases and J dropped 6 bases, with 11 bases sitting between them. The germline V gene has CDR1 LNHNV and CDR2 YYDKDF (reference sequence).

The chain carries TRBV29-1 and TRBJ2-7; maybe TRBD2 (6 bases). The CDR3 runs to 13 residues. The germline gives CDR1 SQVTM, CDR2 ANQGSEA. As DNA, the CDR3 is TGCAGTGCCCTGGGGGGTTCCCCCTACGAGCAGTACTTC. Its protein is CSALGGSPYEQYF.

The chain has TRBV2 and TRBJ1-1; unclear D gene. The germline V gene encodes CDR1 SNHLY and CDR2 FYNNEI. V was clipped by 6 bases and J by 1 base, with 9 bases between them. CDR3 length equals 13 residues. The DNA for the CDR3 is TGTGCCAGCAGCGAGGATCCGAACACTGAAGCTTTCTTT. It is translated as CASSEDPNTEAFF.

The count of this clone is one. The chain recombines TRBV28 with TRBJ1-4; TRBD1 matches at 7 bases. From germline, CDR1 is MDHEN and CDR2 SYDVKM. The V gene end was trimmed by 4 bases and the J gene end by 0 bases; junction bases not matched to a gene: 8. This CDR3 is built from 17 residues. This chain's CDR3 is CASSSSGTAATNEKLFF. The CDR3 DNA sequence: TGTGCCAGCAGTTCCTCCGGGACAGCAGCAACTAATGAAAAACTGTTTTTT.

This clone was recorded once. J is TRBJ1-1 and V is TRBV7-9; possible D gene TRBD1, 6 bases. The CDR3 totals 14 residues. The V end lost 5 bases, the J end lost 1 base, and 11 bases lay between the germline ends. Germline CDR1 is SEHNR and CDR2 is FQNEAQ (reference sequence). Here the CDR3 DNA reads TGTGCCAGCAGCACCGGACAGAGGAACACTGAAGCTTTCTTT. The encoded protein is CASSTGQRNTEAFF.

The chain links TRBV5-4 to TRBJ2-3, with 10 bases lining up with TRBD2. Trimming took 2 bases from V and 1 from J; bases not matched to a gene: 4. The CDR3 has 16 residues. Germline assignment: CDR1 SGHNT and CDR2 YYREEE (reference sequence). The CDR3 region has the DNA TGTGCCAGCAGCTTTTCCGGGACTAGCGGCACAGATACGCAGTATTTT. Protein sequence: CASSFSGTSGTDTQYF.

The rearrangement joins TRBV11-3 to TRBJ2-2; weak D call: TRBD2 (6 bases). Trimming cost V 5 bases and J 5 bases, with 9 bases left between them. The CDR3 runs 13 residues. CDR1 is SGHNT, CDR2 YENEEA, per germline. CDR3 DNA sequence: TGTGCCAGCAGCCCCCGGGGGACCGGGGAGCTGTTTTTT. Translation gives CASSPRGTGELFF. Variable domain in full (rest from reference TRBV11-3 and TRBJ2-2): EAGVVQSPRYKIIEKKQPVAFWCNPISGHNTLYWYLQNLGQGPELLIRYENEEAVDDSQLPKDRFSAERLKGVDSTLKIQPAELGDSAVYLCASSPRGTGELFFGEGSRLTVL.

This chain uses TRBV7-9 with TRBJ2-7; D is unresolved. The CDR3 extends over 14 amino acids. Trimming left V 4 bases short and J 1 base short, with 11 bases between. Looked up from germline, CDR1 is SEHNR and CDR2 is FQNEAQ (reference sequence). CDR3: CASSSFSGSYEQYF. CDR3 in DNA: TGTGCCAGCAGCTCTTTTTCCGGGTCCTACGAGCAGTACTTC.

The V gene is TRBV5-1, the J gene TRBJ1-1; 9 bases agree with TRBD1. V was pared by 3 bases and J by 5 bases, with 5 bases of the junction left unmatched. The CDR3 covers 14 residues. Germline loops: CDR1 SGHRS, CDR2 YFSETQ. DNA for the CDR3: TGCGCCAGCAGCTCCGACAGGGGGAAGACTGAAGCTTTCTTT. It encodes CASSSDRGKTEAFF.

V is TRBV13 and J is TRBJ1-6, with TRBD1 as a possible D gene (6 bases). The V end lost 5 bases, the J end lost 0 bases, and 11 bases lay between the germline ends. The germline V gene encodes CDR1 PRHDT and CDR2 FYEKMQ (reference sequence). The CDR3 is 16 amino acids. The CDR3 DNA follows: TGTGCCAGCAGCGGACCGGGACACTCCTATAATTCACCCCTCCACTTT. This translates into CASSGPGHSYNSPLHF. Supplemented by reference TRBV13 and TRBJ1-6, the full variable domain reads AAGVIQSPRHLIKEKRETATLKCYPIPRHDTVYWYQQGPGQDPQFLISFYEKMQSDKGSIPDRFSAQQFSDYHSELNMSSLELGDSALYFCASSGPGHSYNSPLHFGNGTRLTVT.

The chain is built from TRBV2 and TRBJ2-5, with TRBD2 as a possible D gene (5 bases). Trimming took off 6 bases at V and 1 base at J, with 12 bases between the two ends. The CDR3 is made up of 14 amino acids. The germline V gene encodes CDR1 SNHLY and CDR2 FYNNEI. CDR3 sequence: CASREVRSQETQYF. CDR3 DNA sequence: TGTGCCAGCAGGGAGGTCAGATCCCAAGAGACCCAGTACTTC.